A selection of T cell receptor beta chains follows, all from one sample in a study of blood T cells in healthy people across ages. TCRdb itself ran the 5' RACE reads through MiXCR, one entry per CDR3 protein. The table includes approximately 730,000 distinct CDR3 sequences, roughly two fifths detected once. Material for sequencing was blood. These receptors originate from a woman aged 60-75 years in good health. Each CDR3 is given with its conserved first and last residue. Each record gives: D gene, J gene, V gene, clone size, CDR3 protein, CDR3 DNA. D genes are given only for firm matches. Rows give clone size only sometimes, using once, few, many, or a class for an expanded clone.

>NA|TRBJ2-1|TRBV29-1|NA
CSVEDGAGYNEQFF
TGCAGCGTTGAAGATGGGGCAGGCTACAATGAGCAGTTCTTC
>TRBD2|TRBJ2-7|TRBV7-8|few
CASSLKREYEQYF
TGTGCCAGCAGCTTAAAGCGGGAGTACGAGCAGTACTTC
>NA|TRBJ2-7|TRBV12-3/TRBV12-4|few
CASSPPVVYEQYF
TGTGCCAGCAGCCCCCCGGTCGTCTACGAGCAGTACTTC
>NA|TRBJ2-7|TRBV29-1|NA
CSVEIKRLEQYF
TGCAGCGTTGAAATTAAACGCCTAGAGCAGTACTTC
>TRBD2|TRBJ2-1|TRBV29-1|few
CSVGGGSGSSYNEQFF
TGCAGCGTGGGCGGAGGTAGCGGGAGCTCCTACAATGAGCAGTTCTTC
>NA|TRBJ1-2|TRBV5-1|NA
CASSEGGGYTF
TGCGCCAGCTCCGAGGGAGGTGGCTACACCTTC
>NA|TRBJ1-4|TRBV4-3|NA
CASSQDLVRAGEKLFF
TGCGCCAGCAGCCAAGATCTCGTCAGGGCGGGGGAAAAACTGTTTTTT
>TRBD2|TRBJ2-1|TRBV24-1|NA
CATHPGRGNEQFF
TGTGCCACACACCCCGGGAGGGGCAATGAGCAGTTCTTC
>NA|TRBJ2-3|TRBV4-2|NA
CASSQGGTGTDTQYF
TGTGCCAGCAGCCAAGGCGGCACCGGCACAGATACGCAGTATTTT
>TRBD1|TRBJ2-7|TRBV14|few
CASRKTGSSYEQYF
TGTGCCAGCAGGAAGACAGGGAGCTCCTACGAGCAGTACTTC
>TRBD2|TRBJ2-1|TRBV28|few
CASSLVAAGGYEQFF
TGTGCCAGCAGTTTAGTTGCGGCGGGAGGGTATGAGCAGTTCTTC
>TRBD2|TRBJ2-5|TRBV4-2|few
CASSQIAGAQETQYF
TGTGCCAGCAGCCAAATAGCGGGGGCGCAAGAGACCCAGTACTTC
>TRBD2|TRBJ2-7|TRBV6-1|NA
CASRTGLAAYEQYF
TGTGCCAGCAGGACGGGACTAGCGGCCTACGAGCAGTACTTC
>NA|TRBJ2-1|TRBV7-9|few
CASSPTRGGPSSYNEQFF
TGTGCCAGCAGTCCGACCCGCGGGGGCCCTAGCTCCTACAATGAGCAGTTCTTC
>TRBD2|TRBJ2-3|TRBV27|NA
CASSLSWLAGDSDTQYF
TGTGCCAGCAGTTTATCATGGCTAGCGGGGGATTCAGATACGCAGTATTTT
>NA|TRBJ2-7|TRBV12-5|NA
CASGVWGGLLEQYF
TGTGCTAGTGGTGTGTGGGGTGGTCTCCTCGAGCAGTACTTC
>NA|TRBJ1-2|TRBV6-5|few
CASSSPTGAGEGHGYTF
TGTGCCAGCAGTTCCCCGACCGGGGCAGGGGAAGGACATGGCTACACCTTC
>TRBD1|TRBJ2-7|TRBV20-1|once
CSARDWTGSTYEQYF
TGCAGTGCTAGAGATTGGACAGGTAGTACCTACGAGCAGTACTTC
>TRBD2|TRBJ2-1|TRBV6-5|few
CASSYGLGAGGGISSYNEQFF
TGTGCCAGCAGTTACGGCTTGGGAGCGGGGGGGGGGATTAGCTCCTACAATGAGCAGTTCTTC
>NA|TRBJ2-3|TRBV27|few
CASSLGGRSGPSTDTQYF
TGTGCCAGCAGTTTAGGAGGCCGAAGCGGACCTAGCACAGATACGCAGTATTTT
>NA|TRBJ2-4|TRBV7-2|few
CASSLGWGLGEQYF
TGTGCCAGCAGCTTAGGTTGGGGTCTTGGAGAGCAGTACTTC
>TRBD1|TRBJ1-1|TRBV10-3|NA
CAISAQGDTEAFF
TGTGCCATCAGTGCCCAGGGGGACACTGAAGCTTTCTTT
>NA|TRBJ2-1|TRBV7-8|NA
CASSQIGDEQFF
TGTGCCAGCAGCCAAATAGGGGATGAGCAGTTCTTC
>NA|TRBJ1-4|TRBV3-1|NA
CASSQDAGIKLFF
TGTGCCAGCAGCCAAGATGCCGGGATCAAACTGTTTTTT
>NA|TRBJ2-5|TRBV5-1|NA
CASSVEPGLGTQYF
TGCGCCAGCAGCGTGGAGCCTGGTTTGGGGACCCAGTACTTC
>TRBD1|TRBJ1-6|TRBV28|NA
CASSARDRGARPLHF
TGTGCCAGCAGTGCCCGGGACAGGGGCGCCAGACCCCTCCACTTT